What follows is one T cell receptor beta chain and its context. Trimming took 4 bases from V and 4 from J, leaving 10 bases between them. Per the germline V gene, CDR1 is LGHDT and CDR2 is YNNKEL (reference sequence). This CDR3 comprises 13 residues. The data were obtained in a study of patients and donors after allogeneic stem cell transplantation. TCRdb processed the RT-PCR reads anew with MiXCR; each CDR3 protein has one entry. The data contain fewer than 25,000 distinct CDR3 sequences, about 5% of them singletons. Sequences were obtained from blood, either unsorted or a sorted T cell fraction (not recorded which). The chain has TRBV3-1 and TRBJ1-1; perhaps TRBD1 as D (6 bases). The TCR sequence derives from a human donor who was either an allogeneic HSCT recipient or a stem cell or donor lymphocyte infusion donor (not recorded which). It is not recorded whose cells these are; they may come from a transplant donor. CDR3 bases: TGTGCCAGCAGCCCAGGGGTGAGCACTGAAGCTTTCTTT. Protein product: CASSPGVSTEAFF.